This T cell receptor beta chain was found in a study of cytomegalovirus exposure and HLA in healthy donors. About this clone itself: Its matching antigen is unknown.

General study findings and limits: Three chains linked to CMV were shown in vitro to be specific for CMV antigens. The classifier reportedly diagnosed cytomegalovirus status with high sensitivity and specificity.

Measured with immunoSEQ multiplex PCR; TCRdb has only the in-frame clones, and not every one. The sample records roughly 330,000 clones, roughly 87% being singletons. This clonotype originated in a woman in her 30s in good health and CMV-seropositive. The sample taken for sequencing was PBMCs.

CDR3 in DNA: TGTGCCAGCAGCAAGGGGGGGAACATGGACGAGCAGTACTTC. Protein sequence: CASSKGGNMDEQYF. The V gene is TRBV7-3, the J gene TRBJ2-7; D might be TRBD2 (7 bases). Deletions cut 5 bases from V and 5 bases from J, with 16 bases between. This CDR3 region has 14 residues. CDR1 SGHTA and CDR2 FQGTGA come from the germline V gene.